Presented here are 8 T cell receptor beta chains from one specimen sequenced in a study of prognosis after radiotherapy for stage I lung cancer. Multiplex PCR in two rounds served to amplify TCR beta CDR3 from genomic DNA. The use of primers specific to each TRBV and TRBJ gene characterized first-round PCR. MiXCR was run by TCRdb on the multiplex PCR reads, yielding one entry per CDR3 protein. The sample holds fewer than 65,000 distinct CDR3 sequences, roughly 36% seen once. The source material was PBMCs, sampled before or after stereotactic body radiation therapy (not recorded which). Receptors were obtained from a donor aged 50 or older with non-small cell lung cancer.

Remarks on this clonotype: Given a much more abundant clone one base away, this may be a read error. The J gene is TRBJ2-5, the V gene TRBV6-1, with no clear D. V lost 7 bases and J lost 2, with 20 bases in between. Germline V CDR1 and CDR2: MNHNS, SASEGT. There are 16 residues in the CDR3. CDR3 coding DNA: TGTGCCAGCATACACGCCACCAAGGGAAAACAAGAGACCCAGTACTTC. It translates to CASIHATKGKQETQYF.

This clonotype has at least ten counts. V gene TRBV18 combines with J gene TRBJ1-3; D uncertain. The CDR3 spans 14 residues. Trimming took off 2 bases at V and 7 bases at J, with 12 bases between the two ends. CDR1 is KGHSH and CDR2 is LQKENI in the germline V gene. The CDR3 coding sequence is TGTGCCAGCTCACCATGGGCAGAGAGGAACACCATATATTTT. Translating gives CASSPWAERNTIYF.

Details on this clonotype: At one of its ends the junction is not consistent with the germline gene, which may arise from a read error. The chain couples TRBV12-3 or TRBV12-4 to TRBJ2-1; possibly TRBD2 for D (6 bases). CDR3 length equals 14 residues. The CDR3 sequence is CASSLASEGNEQLF. The DNA of the CDR3 is TGTGCCAGCAGTTTGGCTAGCGAAGGGAATGAGCAGTTATTC.

Regarding this clonotype: A read error may produce the germline difference seen at one junction end. The chain carries TRBV5-1 and TRBJ2-2; D is tentatively TRBD1 or TRBD2 (5 bases each). Germline assignment: CDR1 SGHRS and CDR2 YFSETQ. The length of the CDR3 is 17 residues. CDR3 sequence (DNA): TGCGCCAGCAGCTTGCCCCGGGGCGGGCTTAGCACCGTGGAGCTGTTTTTT. As protein: CASSLPRGGLSTVELFF.

Only a few counts were recorded for this clonotype. A much more abundant neighbour one base away suggests this may be a read error. J is TRBJ2-2 and V is TRBV9, with 13 bases that match TRBD2. Germline V gene data show CDR1 as SGDLS and CDR2 as YYNGEE. The CDR3 is made up of 16 amino acids. DNA of the CDR3: TGTGCCAGCAGCGTGGGACTAGCGGGAAACACCGGGGGGCTGTTTTTT. Translation: CASSVGLAGNTGGLFF.

The table lists this clonotype with many counts. The J gene is TRBJ2-2, the V gene TRBV5-4, with D perhaps assigned TRBD1 or TRBD2 (7 bases each). The germline CDR1 and CDR2 sequences are SGHNT and YYREEE (reference sequence). The CDR3 is 13 amino acids. Trimming took off 10 bases at V and 5 bases at J, with 15 bases between the two ends. The CDR3 DNA reads TGTGCCGGGGGGGGACAGTCGACCGGGGAGCTGTTTTTT. Protein product: CAGGGQSTGELFF.

As regards this clonotype: Its ends do not fully match the called genes, so a read error is possible. The rearrangement uses TRBV7-6 and TRBJ2-1; D is ambiguous. This CDR3 spans 13 amino acids. The germline gives CDR1 SGHVS, CDR2 FNYEAQ. The DNA of the CDR3 is TGTGCCAGCAGCCCTTCCGTAAACAATGAGCAGCTCTTC. Encoded protein: CASSPSVNNEQLF.

CDR3 amino acids: CASSLEGWAWTDTQYF. DNA of the CDR3: TGTGCCAGCAGCTTAGAGGGATGGGCATGGACAGATACGCAGTATTTT. The V and J genes are TRBV5-5 and TRBJ2-3; D perhaps matches TRBD2 (5 bases). Germline-derived CDR1 and CDR2 are SGHKS and YYEKEE (reference sequence). Trimming cost V 2 bases and J 3 bases, with 16 bases left between them. The CDR3 extends over 16 amino acids.